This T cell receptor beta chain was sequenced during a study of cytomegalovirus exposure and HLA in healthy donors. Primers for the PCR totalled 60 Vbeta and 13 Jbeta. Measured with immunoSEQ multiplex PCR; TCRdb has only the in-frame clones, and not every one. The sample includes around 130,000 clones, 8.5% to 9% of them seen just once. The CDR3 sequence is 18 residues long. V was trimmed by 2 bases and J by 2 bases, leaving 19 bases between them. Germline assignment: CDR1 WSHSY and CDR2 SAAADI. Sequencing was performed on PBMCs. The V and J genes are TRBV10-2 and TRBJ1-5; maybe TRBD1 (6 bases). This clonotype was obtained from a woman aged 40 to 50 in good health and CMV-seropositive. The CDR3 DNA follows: TGCGCCAGCAGTGAGGGGGCAGGAAGGGGGATCCGCAATCAGCCCCAGCATTTT. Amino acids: CASSEGAGRGIRNQPQHF.